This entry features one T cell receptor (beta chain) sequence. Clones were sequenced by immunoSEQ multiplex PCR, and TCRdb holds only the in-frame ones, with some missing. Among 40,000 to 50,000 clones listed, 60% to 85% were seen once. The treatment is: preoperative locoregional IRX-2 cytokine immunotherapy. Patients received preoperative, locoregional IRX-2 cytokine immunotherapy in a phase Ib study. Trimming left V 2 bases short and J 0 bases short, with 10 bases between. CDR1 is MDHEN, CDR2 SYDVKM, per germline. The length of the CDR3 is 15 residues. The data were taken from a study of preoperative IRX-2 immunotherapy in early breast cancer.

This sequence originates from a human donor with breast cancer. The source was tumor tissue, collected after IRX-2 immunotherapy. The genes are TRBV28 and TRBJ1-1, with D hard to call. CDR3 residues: CASSLARPMNTEAFF. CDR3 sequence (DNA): TGTGCCAGCAGTTTAGCCAGGCCCATGAACACTGAAGCTTTCTTT.